One T cell receptor beta chain is described in this entry. Its antigen is still unknown. This entry belongs to a study of identical twins. TCRdb reprocessed the 5' RACE reads via MiXCR and lists one record per CDR3 protein. Among under 1 million distinct CDR3 sequences listed, more than 9% were seen once. This CDR3 contains 11 residues. Germline CDR1 and CDR2: LGHNT and FRNRAP. Trimming removed 5 bases at V and 3 bases at J, with 4 bases between. Findings of the study overall: Invariant MAIT and iNKT cells are populations that could partly confound zero-insertion analyses. Twins' surplus sharing was weaker for beta out-of-frame sequences.

The sample was also reused in another study, on yellow fever vaccine responses in identical twins.

The chain uses TRBV12-5 and TRBJ2-5; D gene uncertain. The sample taken for sequencing was PBMCs. This clonotype originated in a woman in her late teens or twenties in good health. The CDR3 DNA reads TGTGCTAGTGGTCACGAAGAGACCCAGTACTTC. It specifies CASGHEETQYF. The whole variable domain, filled in from reference TRBV12-5 and TRBJ2-5, reads DARVTQTPRHKVTEMGQEVTMRCQPILGHNTVFWYRQTMMQGLELLAYFRNRAPLDDSGMPKDRFSAEMPDATLATLKIQPSEPRDSAVYFCASGHEETQYFGPGTRLLVL.